The 26 T cell receptor beta chains below all came from one sample that was sequenced in a study of graft-versus-host responses after intestinal transplantation. These receptors' targets are unknown. TCRdb keeps only in-frame clones here, not all; method: immunoSEQ multiplex PCR. In the table there are 90,000 to 130,000 clones, around 90% of which are singletons. This specimen was unstimulated CD4+ T cells sorted from spleen or lymph node cells, taken before transplant. All receptors come from a human donor who was the organ donor for an intestinal transplant.

In nucleotides, the CDR3 is TGTGCCAGCAGCTTAGTAGGGGGGTGGACAGGGGCAGGCTATGGCTACACCTTC. This sequence encodes CASSLVGGWTGAGYGYTF. The chain recombines TRBV11-2 with TRBJ1-2; 9 bases are a match to TRBD1. Germline V gives CDR1 SGHAT, CDR2 FQNNGV. There are 18 residues in the CDR3. V lost 1 base and J lost 4; bases outside the gene matches: 13.

The V call is TRBV6-5, the J call TRBJ1-4; D ambiguous. Germline-derived CDR1 and CDR2 are MNHEY and SVGAGI. V lost 6 bases and J 4 bases, leaving 6 bases between the germline ends. The CDR3 has 12 amino acids. Here the CDR3 reads CASSRNNEKLFF. The CDR3, as DNA: TGTGCCAGCAGCCGCAATAATGAAAAACTGTTTTTT.

The rearrangement links TRBV19 to TRBJ2-1; D is possibly TRBD1 (7 bases). The length of the CDR3 is 15 residues. The V end lost 1 base, the J end lost 8 bases, and 15 bases lay between the germline ends. CDR1 and CDR2 from the germline V gene are LNHDA and SQIVND (reference sequence). DNA for the CDR3: TGTGCCAGTAGTATAGTCGGCAGGGGGGCAGATGAGCAGTTCTTC. Its protein is CASSIVGRGADEQFF.

The chain uses TRBV28 and TRBJ1-5, with 10 nucleotides matching TRBD1. Germline lookup yields CDR1 MDHEN and CDR2 SYDVKM. V shed 6 bases, J shed 5 bases, and the junction held 4 bases outside the gene matches. This CDR3 is built from 14 residues. CDR3 sequence reads: CASRRQGAHQPQHF. CDR3 DNA sequence: TGTGCCAGCAGACGACAGGGGGCACATCAGCCCCAGCATTTT.

The chain carries TRBV7-2 and TRBJ1-4; 8 positions match TRBD1. This CDR3 contains 15 residues. Unmatched junction bases numbered 10, after V lost 5 bases and J lost 8 bases. From germline, CDR1 is SGHTA and CDR2 FQGNSA. CDR3 sequence (DNA): TGTGCCAGCAGCCCGCGCGGACAGGGTTTCGAAAAACTGTTTTTT. It translates to CASSPRGQGFEKLFF.

This chain connects TRBV28 to TRBJ2-5; D ambiguous. Per the germline V gene, CDR1 is MDHEN and CDR2 is SYDVKM. The CDR3 sequence is 13 residues long. The V gene lost 6 bases and the J gene lost 4 bases, with 12 bases spanning the gap. In DNA, the CDR3 is TGTGCCAGCAGCCCCGTCACTGTAGAGACCCAGTACTTC. As protein: CASSPVTVETQYF.

V and J are TRBV7-2 and TRBJ2-3; possibly TRBD2 for D (5 bases). V was clipped by 6 bases and J by 1 base, with 8 bases between them. Germline CDR1 is SGHTA and CDR2 is FQGNSA. CDR3 length: 13 residues. Here the CDR3 reads CASRRERTDTQYF. The CDR3, as DNA: TGTGCCAGCAGAAGGGAGCGCACAGATACGCAGTATTTT.

The chain joins TRBV19 to TRBJ1-1, with TRBD1 matching 7 bases. The CDR3 loop spans 14 amino acids. Losses at the gene ends were 4 bases for V and 4 bases for J; bases not matched to a gene: 6. CDR1 and CDR2 from the germline V gene are LNHDA and SQIVND (reference sequence). CDR3 bases: TGTGCCAGTAGTACGACAGGGTATGGCACTGAAGCTTTCTTT. Translation gives CASSTTGYGTEAFF.

The rearrangement links TRBV10-3 to TRBJ2-1; D perhaps matches TRBD1 (6 bases). The germline CDR1 and CDR2 sequences are ENHRY and SYGVKD. The CDR3 loop spans 15 amino acids. Trimming stripped 2 bases from V and 3 bases from J, with 11 bases between. The CDR3 loop reads CAISEGQQFYNEQFF. DNA of the CDR3: TGTGCCATCAGTGAGGGACAGCAATTCTACAATGAGCAGTTCTTC.

The chain recombines TRBV7-3 with TRBJ1-1; TRBD1 matches at 10 bases. The CDR3 is made up of 14 amino acids. Trimming cost V 1 base and J 4 bases; bases outside gene matches: 0. Germline assignment: CDR1 SGHTA and CDR2 FQGTGA. For the CDR3, the DNA is TGTGCCAGCAGCTTAAGGGACAGGGGCACTGAAGCTTTCTTT. It encodes CASSLRDRGTEAFF.

The J gene is TRBJ2-2, the V gene TRBV5-1; TRBD2 is a possible D gene (6 bases). The length of the CDR3 is 14 residues. Germline V gives CDR1 SGHRS, CDR2 YFSETQ. Between the trimmed V and J ends, which lost 4 bases and 4 bases, there was a span of 11 bases. The CDR3 is CASSRDFPTGELFF. The DNA for the CDR3 is TGCGCCAGCAGCAGGGACTTCCCCACCGGGGAGCTGTTTTTT.

The chain is built from TRBV28 and TRBJ1-2; perhaps TRBD1 as D (6 bases). The CDR3 has 12 residues. Deletions cut 6 bases from V and 8 bases from J, with 13 bases between. Germline-derived CDR1 and CDR2 are MDHEN and SYDVKM. This chain's CDR3 is CASRLGAAGYTF. CDR3 nucleotides: TGTGCCAGCAGGCTGGGGGCGGCCGGCTACACCTTC.

This clone came up a few times. The DNA for the CDR3 is TGTGCCAGCAGTCTCGGTGAGGCGGATAATGAAAAACTGTTTTTT. It translates to CASSLGEADNEKLFF. The gene calls are TRBV6-1 and TRBJ1-4, with D unresolved. CDR3 length: 15 residues. Germline V lookup: CDR1 MNHNS, CDR2 SASEGT. Trimming took 5 bases from V and 4 from J, leaving 14 bases between them.

The chain is built from TRBV9 and TRBJ1-2; D is uncertain. CDR1 and CDR2 from the germline V gene are SGDLS and YYNGEE. V was trimmed by 0 bases and J by 4 bases, leaving 7 bases between them. The CDR3 totals 13 residues. The CDR3 sequence is CASSVDSGYGYTF. The CDR3 DNA reads TGTGCCAGCAGCGTAGACAGCGGCTATGGCTACACCTTC.

The chain couples TRBV7-2 to TRBJ2-3, with 7 bases fitting TRBD2. The germline gives CDR1 SGHTA, CDR2 FQGNSA. There are 16 residues in the CDR3. The V gene end was trimmed by 0 bases and the J gene end by 3 bases; junction bases not matched to a gene: 6. In nucleotides, the CDR3 is TGTGCCAGCAGCTTAGCGGGAGGGCCTGGGACAGATACGCAGTATTTT. Translated, it gives CASSLAGGPGTDTQYF.

This chain uses TRBV10-3 with TRBJ2-1; the match to TRBD2 covers 16 bases. Per the germline V gene, CDR1 is ENHRY and CDR2 is SYGVKD. The CDR3 spans 20 residues. Unmatched junction bases numbered 10, after V lost 4 bases and J lost 1 base. CDR3 residues: CAISGRGLAGGPVSYNEQFF. CDR3 in DNA: TGTGCCATCAGTGGTAGGGGACTAGCGGGAGGGCCAGTGTCCTACAATGAGCAGTTCTTC.

The chain is built from TRBV2 and TRBJ2-7; TRBD1 is a possible D gene (6 bases). Looked up from germline, CDR1 is SNHLY and CDR2 is FYNNEI. Trimming took 2 bases from V and 5 from J, leaving 19 bases between them. The CDR3 is 16 amino acids. The CDR3 protein is CASSEYGNRVIDEQYF. CDR3 nucleotide sequence: TGTGCCAGCAGTGAATATGGGAACAGGGTAATCGACGAGCAGTACTTC.

The chain uses TRBV29-1 and TRBJ1-1, with TRBD1 identical over 9 bases. J was trimmed by 5 bases and V by 3 bases; bases with no gene match: 4. Germline loops: CDR1 SQVTM, CDR2 ANQGSEA. The CDR3 loop spans 13 amino acids. CDR3 loop: CSVEGQGGTEAFF. The CDR3 DNA reads as TGCAGCGTTGAGGGACAGGGTGGAACTGAAGCTTTCTTT.

V gene TRBV4-2 combines with J gene TRBJ2-2; 8 bases are shared with TRBD1. V lost 1 base to trimming and J lost 1 base; unmatched junction nucleotides: 2. The CDR3 has 16 residues. CDR1 is LGHNA and CDR2 is YNFKEQ in the germline V gene. CDR3 loop: CASSQATGGNTGELFF. The CDR3 nucleotides are TGTGCCAGCAGCCAAGCAACAGGGGGGAACACCGGGGAGCTGTTTTTT.

The chain combines TRBV28 with TRBJ1-4, with D perhaps matching TRBD1 (5 bases). V was pared by 1 base and J by 7 bases, with 10 bases between. The CDR3 sequence is 14 residues long. The germline gives CDR1 MDHEN, CDR2 SYDVKM. The CDR3 sequence: CASSLSGSSEKLFF. CDR3 nucleotide sequence: TGTGCCAGCAGTTTATCAGGGTCTTCTGAAAAACTGTTTTTT.

The chain carries TRBV9 and TRBJ1-1; D remains ambiguous. The germline V gene encodes CDR1 SGDLS and CDR2 YYNGEE. Trimming stripped 0 bases from V and 3 bases from J, with 12 bases between. CDR3 length equals 15 residues. The CDR3 is CASSVAPDWDTEAFF. In nucleotides, the CDR3 is TGTGCCAGCAGCGTAGCTCCGGATTGGGACACTGAAGCTTTCTTT.

The rearrangement uses TRBV5-1 and TRBJ1-4; 9 bases are a match to TRBD1. The CDR3 runs 14 residues. CDR1 is SGHRS and CDR2 is YFSETQ in the germline V gene. Losses at the gene ends were 4 bases for V and 6 bases for J; bases not matched to a gene: 4. The CDR3 sequence: CASSPRDRDEKLFF. Here the CDR3 DNA reads TGCGCCAGCAGCCCCCGGGACAGGGATGAAAAACTGTTTTTT.

This chain uses TRBV6-5 with TRBJ1-4; 7 bases align to TRBD1. Germline lookup yields CDR1 MNHEY and CDR2 SVGAGI. The V and J ends lost 5 bases and 7 bases, in that order; junction bases with no gene match: 7. This CDR3 region has 14 residues. Here the CDR3 DNA reads TGTGCCAGCAGTGAAGGGGGCTGGGCTGAAAAACTGTTTTTT. Protein product: CASSEGGWAEKLFF.

This sequence joins TRBV6-6 and TRBJ2-1, with D possibly matching TRBD1 (6 bases). Per the germline V gene, CDR1 is MNHNY and CDR2 is SVGAGI (reference sequence). Trimming left V 6 bases short and J 4 bases short, with 7 bases between. The CDR3 has 12 amino acids. The CDR3 DNA sequence: TGTGCCAGCAGACAGGGTTACAATGAGCAGTTCTTC. Its protein is CASRQGYNEQFF.

The chain links TRBV18 to TRBJ2-7; D may be TRBD1 or TRBD2 (5 bases each). The V gene lost 3 bases and the J gene lost 5 bases, with 17 bases spanning the gap. The CDR3 runs 15 residues. Germline CDR1 KGHSH, CDR2 LQKENI. In DNA form, the CDR3 reads TGTGCCAGCTCACCCACTAGGACATCTGACAACGAGCAGTACTTC. It translates to CASSPTRTSDNEQYF.

This chain connects TRBV11-3 to TRBJ2-3; D may be TRBD2 (6 bases). The V gene's germline CDR1 is SGHNT and CDR2 YENEEA. The CDR3 is 15 amino acids. V lost 3 bases to trimming and J lost 4 bases, with 14 bases between them. CDR3 DNA sequence: TGTGCCAGCAGCTTTGTGGGCGGGAAGCCAGATACGCAGTATTTT. This encodes CASSFVGGKPDTQYF.